The rows below give T cell receptor beta chains drawn from one sample of a study of cytomegalovirus exposure and HLA in healthy donors. TCRdb's table, derived via immunoSEQ multiplex PCR, lists solely in-frame clones and lacks some. Of 90,000 or so clones detected, about 69% appear once; the ten largest clones hold roughly 15%. The sequenced material came from PBMCs. These receptors originate from a woman between 18 and 29 years old in good health and CMV-seropositive. CDR3s include the opening cysteine and the closing phenylalanine or tryptophan. A D gene is named only where the DNA matches it firmly. A row's size may be missing; if present it is once, few, many or a size class.

abundance | j_gene | d_gene | v_gene | CDR3nt | CDR3aa
few | TRBJ1-4 | - | TRBV20-1 | TGCAGTAGACTCATTAATGAAAAACTGTTTTTT | CSRLINEKLFF
- | TRBJ2-2 | - | TRBV4-3 | TGCGCCAGCAGCAGGGGGTCGAACACCGGGGAGCTGTTTTTT | CASSRGSNTGELFF
- | TRBJ1-5 | TRBD1 | TRBV2 | TGTGCCAGCAGTGCGGGGACAGGGGGTCAGCCCCAGCATTTT | CASSAGTGGQPQHF
- | TRBJ1-3 | - | TRBV6-5 | TGTGCCAGCACCCCGGCGAGGGGGTCTGGAAACACCATATATTTT | CASTPARGSGNTIYF
- | TRBJ2-7 | - | TRBV11-1 | TGTGCCAGCAGTCAAGGGATAAGGGGGAGCTCCTACGAGCAGTACTTC | CASSQGIRGSSYEQYF
- | TRBJ2-1 | TRBD2 | TRBV7-3 | TGTGCCAGCAGCTTAACGGGCACTAGCGGCAATGAGCAGTTCTTC | CASSLTGTSGNEQFF
- | TRBJ2-7 | TRBD2 | TRBV7-9 | TGTGCCAGCAGCCCACGGACTAGCGGGGGGGCCTACGAGCAGTACTTC | CASSPRTSGGAYEQYF
- | TRBJ2-1 | TRBD1 | TRBV27 | TGTGCCAGCAGACAGGGGGCATCCAACAATGAGCAGTTCTTC | CASRQGASNNEQFF
- | TRBJ2-5 | - | TRBV4-3 | TGCGCCAGCAGCCAAGAACGCGGGGGGACAGGGTACCAAGAGACCCAGTACTTC | CASSQERGGTGYQETQYF
- | TRBJ2-2 | - | TRBV4-3 | TGCGCCAGCAGCCAAGATGGTTCCGCGGGGAAAACCGGGGAGCTGTTTTTT | CASSQDGSAGKTGELFF
once | TRBJ2-7 | - | TRBV6-5 | TGTGCCAGCAGTTACTACGACAGGTTCCACGAGCAGTACTTC | CASSYYDRFHEQYF
- | TRBJ2-1 | - | TRBV10-3 | TGTGCCATCAGTGAGGACACATACAATGAGCAGTTCTTC | CAISEDTYNEQFF
medium-sized | TRBJ2-5 | - | TRBV6-5 | TGTGCCAGCAGCCCCGATATAGCGGTCTTGTCCCAGTACTTC | CASSPDIAVLSQYF
few | TRBJ1-4 | TRBD1 | TRBV19 | TGTGCCAGTAAGTCACCACTCGGGACAGATGAAAAACTGTTTTTT | CASKSPLGTDEKLFF
- | TRBJ1-2 | TRBD1 | TRBV7-2 | TGTGCCAGCAGCAGGCGGGACAGGGTGCTAGGCTACACCTTC | CASSRRDRVLGYTF
- | TRBJ2-3 | TRBD2 | TRBV18 | TGTGCCAGCTCACCGCCGGGGGGTGTGCAGTATTTT | CASSPPGGVQYF
- | TRBJ2-1 | TRBD2 | TRBV6-1 | TGTGCCAGCAGTGAAAGAACTAGCGGGAGGTATGAGCAGTTCTTC | CASSERTSGRYEQFF
- | TRBJ2-1 | TRBD2 | TRBV27 | TGTGCCAGCAGTTTTGCACTAGCGGGAGGTTCCTACAATGAGCAGTTCTTC | CASSFALAGGSYNEQFF
- | TRBJ2-7 | - | TRBV5-1 | TGCGCCAGCCCCCGTGGCAGATGCTCCTACGAGCAGTACTTC | CASPRGRCSYEQYF
- | TRBJ1-1 | - | TRBV6-1 | TGTGCCAGCATCCTCGGAGGGGCTTTCTTT | CASILGGAFF
- | TRBJ2-7 | TRBD1 | TRBV19 | TGTGCCAGTTCACGGGACAGCTACGAGCAGTACTTC | CASSRDSYEQYF
- | TRBJ2-1 | - | TRBV29-1 | TGCAGCCTTACCAGAAGCTCCTACAATGAGCAGTTCTTC | CSLTRSSYNEQFF
- | TRBJ1-2 | - | TRBV30 | TGTGCCTGGAGTGTAGGGGTGGGCTCTGTTGATGGCTACACCTTC | CAWSVGVGSVDGYTF
- | TRBJ2-7 | - | TRBV5-1 | TGCGCCAGCAGCTTCCTCCCCGGGAACGAGCAGTACTTC | CASSFLPGNEQYF
- | TRBJ2-5 | TRBD2 | TRBV5-1 | TGCGCCAGCAGCGCCCAGACTAGCGGGAAGGGGGGGGCCCAGTACTTC | CASSAQTSGKGGAQYF
medium-sized | TRBJ2-2 | - | TRBV4-2 | TGTGCCAGCGCGTATGTGACCGGGGAGCTGTTTTTT | CASAYVTGELFF
- | TRBJ2-1 | TRBD2 | TRBV5-1 | TGCGCCAGCAGCCCGGGACTAGGCGACAGTGAGCAGTTCTTC | CASSPGLGDSEQFF
- | TRBJ2-5 | TRBD1 | TRBV28 | TGTGCCAGCAGCTCGGACAGGGAAAAAGAGACCCAGTACTTC | CASSSDREKETQYF
- | TRBJ2-7 | - | TRBV7-6 | TGTGCCAGCAGCGTCGACAGAAACTACGAGCAGTACTTC | CASSVDRNYEQYF
few | TRBJ2-5 | TRBD2 | TRBV2 | TGTGCCGGGGGACTAGCGGGACAGGAGCAGTACTTC | CAGGLAGQEQYF
- | TRBJ2-7 | TRBD1 | TRBV11-2 | TGTGCCAGCAGCTTAACAGGGGACACCTACGAGCAGTACTTC | CASSLTGDTYEQYF
many | TRBJ2-3 | - | TRBV27 | TGTGCCAGCAGTCCGAGCACAGATACGCAGTATTTT | CASSPSTDTQYF
- | TRBJ2-5 | - | TRBV5-4 | TGTGCCAGCAGCTTGGAAGGGAGGCAAGAGACCCAGTACTTC | CASSLEGRQETQYF
- | TRBJ2-7 | - | TRBV2 | TGTGCCAGCAGTGATAGCCAGCCGATCTTCTACGAGCAGTACTTC | CASSDSQPIFYEQYF
- | TRBJ2-7 | TRBD2 | TRBV5-4 | TGTGCCAGCAGCTTACCATTAGCGGGAGGAAACGAGCAGTACTTC | CASSLPLAGGNEQYF
few | TRBJ2-2 | - | TRBV14 | TGTGCCAGCAGCCCCTTCCCCGGGGAGCTGTTTTTT | CASSPFPGELFF
- | TRBJ2-7 | - | TRBV15 | TGTGCCACGACCGGGACTGACTCCTACGAGCAGTACTTC | CATTGTDSYEQYF
few | TRBJ1-5 | - | TRBV2 | TGTGCCAGCAGTGATTGGGGGGGGAGCTTCCAGCCCCAGCATTTT | CASSDWGGSFQPQHF
few | TRBJ1-4 | TRBD1 | TRBV7-2 | TGTGCCAGCAGCTCCCAGGGGGCGCACGATGAAAAACTGTTTTTT | CASSSQGAHDEKLFF
once | TRBJ1-1 | - | TRBV6-5 | TGTGCCAGCCGGGAGGTAGGAGGTATCGCTGAAGCTTTCTTT | CASREVGGIAEAFF
- | TRBJ1-1 | - | TRBV4-2 | TGTGCCAGCAGCGGGGGACAGAACACTGAAGCTTTCTTT | CASSGGQNTEAFF
- | TRBJ2-7 | - | TRBV11-2 | TGTGCCAGCAGCTTAGATGGCCGTCCCTACGAGCAGTACTTC | CASSLDGRPYEQYF
- | TRBJ2-2 | - | TRBV11-3 | TGTGCCAGCAGCCCAGGAGGAGGGGGCAACGGGGAGCTGTTTTTT | CASSPGGGGNGELFF
- | TRBJ1-4 | - | TRBV7-9 | TGTGCCAGCAGCCCCCGAGGGAGACTTTCGACTAATGAAAAACTGTTTTTT | CASSPRGRLSTNEKLFF
- | TRBJ2-3 | TRBD2 | TRBV7-2 | TGTGCCAGCAGCTTAGTAGTGGGGGGGTTGACAGATACGCAGTATTTT | CASSLVVGGLTDTQYF
- | TRBJ1-1 | - | TRBV14 | TGTGCCAGCAGCCTACGGGACACCCTGAACACTGAAGCTTTCTTT | CASSLRDTLNTEAFF
- | TRBJ2-1 | - | TRBV6-1 | TGTGCCAGCAGTGAGTTCCAGGGGAGCTCCTACAATGAGCAGTTCTTC | CASSEFQGSSYNEQFF
- | TRBJ2-5 | TRBD2 | TRBV4-1 | TGCGCCAGCAGCCAAGATCCTATAGGGAGGGCCCAGTACTTC | CASSQDPIGRAQYF
few | TRBJ2-3 | TRBD1 | TRBV29-1 | TGCAGCGTTGATGGGCAGGGGGCGACCCGTTCCGGGGATACGCAGTATTTT | CSVDGQGATRSGDTQYF
- | TRBJ1-1 | - | TRBV7-9 | TGTGCCAGCAAAGACGGGGGGGCCACTGAAGCTTTCTTT | CASKDGGATEAFF
- | TRBJ2-7 | TRBD2 | TRBV9 | TGTGCCAGCAGCGATAGCGGGAAAGGGGACGAGCAGTACTTC | CASSDSGKGDEQYF
- | TRBJ1-2 | - | TRBV16 | TGTGCCAGCAGCAAAAAGGTCGGGTCGTACGGCTACACCTTC | CASSKKVGSYGYTF
- | TRBJ2-7 | TRBD2 | TRBV4-3 | TGCGCCAGCAGCCAAGGACTAGCGGGAGTGTACGAGCAGTACTTC | CASSQGLAGVYEQYF
- | TRBJ2-7 | TRBD2 | TRBV5-1 | TGCGCCAGCGGAGGCGGGGGAGTCTACGAGCAGTACTTC | CASGGGGVYEQYF
- | TRBJ2-1 | TRBD2 | TRBV15 | TGTGCCACCAGCATCAAGCGGGAGTACAATGAGCAGTTCTTC | CATSIKREYNEQFF
- | TRBJ2-7 | TRBD2 | TRBV27 | TGTGCCAGCAGCCGTTTGCCTAGCGGATCAAGGGGCTACGAGCAGTACTTC | CASSRLPSGSRGYEQYF
- | TRBJ1-6 | - | TRBV7-8 | TGTGCCAGCAGCCCAAGTGTTTGGGGCCGTACCGCTAATTCACCCCTCCACTTT | CASSPSVWGRTANSPLHF
- | TRBJ2-1 | - | TRBV13 | TGTGCCAGCAGCTTAAGTCAGGGGATATTAGGGCAGTTCTTC | CASSLSQGILGQFF